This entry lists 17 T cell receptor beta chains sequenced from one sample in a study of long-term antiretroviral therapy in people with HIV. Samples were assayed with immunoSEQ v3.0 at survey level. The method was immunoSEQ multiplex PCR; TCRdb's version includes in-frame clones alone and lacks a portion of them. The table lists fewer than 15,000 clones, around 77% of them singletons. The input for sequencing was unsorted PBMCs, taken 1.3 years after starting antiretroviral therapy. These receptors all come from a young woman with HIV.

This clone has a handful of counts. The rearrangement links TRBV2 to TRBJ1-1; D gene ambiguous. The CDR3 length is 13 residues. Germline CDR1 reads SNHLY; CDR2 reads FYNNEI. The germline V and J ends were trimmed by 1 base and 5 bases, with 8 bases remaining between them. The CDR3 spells CASSEGWGTEAFF. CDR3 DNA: TGTGCCAGCAGTGAAGGGTGGGGAACTGAAGCTTTCTTT.

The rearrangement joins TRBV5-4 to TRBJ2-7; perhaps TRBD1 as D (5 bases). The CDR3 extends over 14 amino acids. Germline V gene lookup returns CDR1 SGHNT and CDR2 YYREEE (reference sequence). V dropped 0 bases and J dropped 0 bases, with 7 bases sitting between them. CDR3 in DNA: TGTGCCAGCAGCTTGGGGGGCAGCTCCTACGAGCAGTACTTC. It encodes CASSLGGSSYEQYF.

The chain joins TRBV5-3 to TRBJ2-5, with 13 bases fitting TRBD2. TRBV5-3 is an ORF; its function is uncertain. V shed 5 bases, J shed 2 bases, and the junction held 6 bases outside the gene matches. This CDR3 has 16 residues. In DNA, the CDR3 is TGTGCCAGAAGTGGACTAGCGGGAGCCGTTCAAGAGACCCAGTACTTC. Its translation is CARSGLAGAVQETQYF.

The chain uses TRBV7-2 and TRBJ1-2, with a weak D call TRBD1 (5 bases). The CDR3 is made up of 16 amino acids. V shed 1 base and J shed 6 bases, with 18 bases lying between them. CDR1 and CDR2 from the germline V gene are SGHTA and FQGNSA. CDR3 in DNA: TGTGCCAGCAGCTTAGACCGGTTTTCAGGGAACAATGGCTACACCTTC. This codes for CASSLDRFSGNNGYTF.

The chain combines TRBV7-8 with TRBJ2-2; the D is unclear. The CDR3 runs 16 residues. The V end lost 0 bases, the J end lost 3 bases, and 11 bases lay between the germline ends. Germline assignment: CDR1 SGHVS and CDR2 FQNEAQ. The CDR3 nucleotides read TGTGCCAGCAGCTTAGCTCGAGTTAGCCACACCGGGGAGCTGTTTTTT. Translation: CASSLARVSHTGELFF.

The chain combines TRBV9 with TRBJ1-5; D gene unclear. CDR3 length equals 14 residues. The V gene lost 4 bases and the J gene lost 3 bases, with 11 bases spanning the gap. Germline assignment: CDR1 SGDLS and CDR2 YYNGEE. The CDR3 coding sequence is TGTGCCAGCAGCCAAGACGGTTTCAATCAGCCCCAGCATTTT. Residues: CASSQDGFNQPQHF. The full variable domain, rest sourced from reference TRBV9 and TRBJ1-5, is DSGVTQTPKHLITATGQRVTLRCSPRSGDLSVYWYQQSLDQGLQFLIQYYNGEERAKGNILERFSAQQFPDLHSELNLSSLELGDSALYFCASSQDGFNQPQHFGDGTRLSIL.

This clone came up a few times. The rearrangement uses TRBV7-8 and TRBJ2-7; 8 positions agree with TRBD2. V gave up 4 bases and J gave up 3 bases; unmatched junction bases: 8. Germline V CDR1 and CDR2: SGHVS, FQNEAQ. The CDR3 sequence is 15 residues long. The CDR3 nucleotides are TGTGCCAGCAGCTCCGCGGTAGCGGGAATCTACGAGCAGTACTTC. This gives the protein CASSSAVAGIYEQYF.

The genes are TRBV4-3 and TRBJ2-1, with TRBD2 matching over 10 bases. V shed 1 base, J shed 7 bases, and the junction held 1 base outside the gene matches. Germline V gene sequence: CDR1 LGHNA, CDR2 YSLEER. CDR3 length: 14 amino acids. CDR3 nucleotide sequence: TGCGCCAGCAGCCAAGGAGCGGGAGGGAATGAGCAGTTCTTC. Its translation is CASSQGAGGNEQFF.

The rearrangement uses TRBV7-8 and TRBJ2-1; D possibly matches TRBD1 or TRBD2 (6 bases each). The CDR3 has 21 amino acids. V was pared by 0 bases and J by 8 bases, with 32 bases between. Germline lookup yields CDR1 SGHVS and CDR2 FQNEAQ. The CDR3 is CASSLALLGTTKEGEYDEQFF. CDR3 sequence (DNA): TGTGCCAGCAGCTTAGCCCTGCTTGGGACAACGAAGGAGGGGGAATACGATGAGCAGTTCTTC.

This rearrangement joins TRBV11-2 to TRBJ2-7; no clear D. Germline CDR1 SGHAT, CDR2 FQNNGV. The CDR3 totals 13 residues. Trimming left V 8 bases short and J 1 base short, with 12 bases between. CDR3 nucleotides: TGTGCCAGCTCCGGGTGGGAATCCTACGAGCAGTACTTC. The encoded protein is CASSGWESYEQYF.

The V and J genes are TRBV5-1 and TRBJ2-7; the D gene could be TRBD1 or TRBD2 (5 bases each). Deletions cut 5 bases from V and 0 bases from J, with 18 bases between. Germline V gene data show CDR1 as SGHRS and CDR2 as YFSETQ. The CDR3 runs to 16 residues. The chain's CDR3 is CASSSRADKPSYEQYF. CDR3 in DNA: TGCGCCAGCAGTTCACGAGCGGACAAGCCCTCCTACGAGCAGTACTTC.

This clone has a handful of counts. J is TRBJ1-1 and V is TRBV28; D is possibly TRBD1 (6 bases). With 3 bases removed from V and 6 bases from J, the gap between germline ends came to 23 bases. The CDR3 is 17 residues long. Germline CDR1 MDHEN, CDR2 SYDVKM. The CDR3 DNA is TGTGCCAGCAGTTTTTGGGCAGGGGCGTATCCGAGCCCTGAAGCTTTCTTT. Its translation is CASSFWAGAYPSPEAFF.

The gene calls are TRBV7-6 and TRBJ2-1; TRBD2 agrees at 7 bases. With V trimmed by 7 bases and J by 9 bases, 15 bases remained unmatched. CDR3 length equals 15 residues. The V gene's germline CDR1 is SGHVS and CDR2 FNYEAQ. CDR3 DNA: TGTGCCAGCACCCATGGGGCGGGAGTGGTGGCTGAGCAGTTCTTC. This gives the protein CASTHGAGVVAEQFF.

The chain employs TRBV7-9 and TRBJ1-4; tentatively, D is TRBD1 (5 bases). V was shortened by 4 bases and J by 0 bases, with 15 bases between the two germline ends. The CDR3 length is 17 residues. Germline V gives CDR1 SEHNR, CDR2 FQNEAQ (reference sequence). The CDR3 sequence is CASSSDRGTATNEKLFF. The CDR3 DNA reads TGTGCCAGCAGCTCCGACCGGGGGACCGCAACTAATGAAAAACTGTTTTTT.

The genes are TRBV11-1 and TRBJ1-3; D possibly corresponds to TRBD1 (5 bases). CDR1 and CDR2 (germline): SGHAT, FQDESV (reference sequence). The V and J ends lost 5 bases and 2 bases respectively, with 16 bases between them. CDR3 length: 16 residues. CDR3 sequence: CASSPRQGRAGNTIYF. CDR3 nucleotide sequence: TGTGCCAGCAGCCCGCGGCAGGGAAGGGCTGGAAACACCATATATTTT.

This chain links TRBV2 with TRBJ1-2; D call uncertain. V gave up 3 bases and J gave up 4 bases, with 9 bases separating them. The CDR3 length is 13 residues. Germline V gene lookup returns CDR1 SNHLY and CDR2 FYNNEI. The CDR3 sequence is CASSDLGSYGYTF. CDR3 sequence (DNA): TGTGCCAGCAGTGATCTTGGATCCTATGGCTACACCTTC. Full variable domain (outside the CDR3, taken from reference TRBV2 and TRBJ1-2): EPEVTQTPSHQVTQMGQEVILRCVPISNHLYFYWYRQILGQKVEFLVSFYNNEISEKSEIFDDQFSVERPDGSNFTLKIRSTKLEDSAMYFCASSDLGSYGYTFGSGTRLTVV.

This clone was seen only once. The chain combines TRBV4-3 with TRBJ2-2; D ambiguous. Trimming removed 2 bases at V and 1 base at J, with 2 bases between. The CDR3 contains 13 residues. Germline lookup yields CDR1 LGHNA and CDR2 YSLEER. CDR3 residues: CASSQLNTGELFF. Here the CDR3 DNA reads TGCGCCAGCAGCCAATTGAACACCGGGGAGCTGTTTTTT.